This T cell receptor (beta chain) emerged from a study of blood T cell repertoires in COVID-19. Study details: Italy, Spain and the United States were the sources of the convalescent and acute COVID-19 samples. The cDNA or gDNA used as material had been derived from T cells, B-cell-depleted T cells, or PBMCs.

One Seattle source followed patients from active infection through their disease course. In the source study's methods: For nucleated cells, counts were estimated from reference gene primer amplification. The protocol was immunoSEQ multiplex PCR, while the TCRdb copy is restricted to in-frame clones and leaves out a portion. That table is the source of V, J and clone size, and D and trimming were worked out from the DNA. The table shows over 200,000 clones, with more than 80% occurring only once. Losses at the gene ends were 0 bases for V and 0 bases for J; bases not matched to a gene: 6. From germline, CDR1 is SGHRS and CDR2 YFSETQ. There are 17 residues in the CDR3.

The chain is built from TRBV5-1 and TRBJ2-7; 10 nucleotides align to TRBD2. This clonotype was sampled from a woman in her twenties or thirties with COVID-19, enrolled during active disease. Sequenced sample: peripheral blood. The CDR3, as DNA: TGCGCCAGCAGCTTGGGACTAGCGGGTCCAAGCTCCTACGAGCAGTACTTC. Its protein product is CASSLGLAGPSSYEQYF.